These T cell receptor beta chains were read from a single sample in a study of T cells in Graves' hyperthyroidism and ophthalmopathy. TCRdb reprocessed the multiplex PCR reads with MiXCR, giving one entry per CDR3 protein. The table lists over 650,000 distinct CDR3 sequences, about 15% of them singletons, with under 10% in the top ten. Sequences were obtained from blood. The receptor set was obtained from a man aged 18 to 29 with Graves' hyperthyroidism. Each CDR3 is given with its conserved first and last residue.

j_call,v_call,cdr3_aa
TRBJ2-1,TRBV7-2,CASSLVASGVYNEQFF
TRBJ2-3,TRBV7-8,CASSLEGFADTQYF
TRBJ2-7,TRBV19,CASSIGTGDYEQYF
TRBJ2-5,TRBV30,CAWSERLAGTQYF
TRBJ2-1,TRBV5-1,CASSSSWTGGNEQFF
TRBJ2-5,TRBV29-1,CSGRTRHRGRETQYF
TRBJ1-5,TRBV18,CASSPAGTGFQPQHF
TRBJ2-1,TRBV6-2/TRBV6-3,CASSLTSEGHEQFF
TRBJ2-5,TRBV20-1,CSASAGWLAGETQYF
TRBJ2-3,TRBV7-9,CASSLAQTADTQYF
TRBJ2-2,TRBV3-1,CASSPPSRRGELFF
TRBJ2-7,TRBV28,CASRDRVVVYEQYF
TRBJ2-6,TRBV7-3,CASSLAGASGANVLTF
TRBJ2-1,TRBV20-1,CSASIGTGRVNEQFF
TRBJ2-1,TRBV12-3/TRBV12-4,CASSHPGGLAGRRQTYNEQFF
TRBJ2-1,TRBV24-1,CATSVGLAGWEQFF
TRBJ2-3,TRBV20-1,CSARDSRFHTDTQYF
TRBJ2-2,TRBV9,CASSVTGSGELFF
TRBJ2-7,TRBV11-2,CASSLTRADEQYF
TRBJ2-6,TRBV7-2,CASSSTGTGVSGANVLTF
TRBJ1-4,TRBV7-9,CASSPTGGAGEKLFF
TRBJ1-5,TRBV27,CASSNLRERQPQHF
TRBJ1-5,TRBV18,CASSLEQGTYQPQHF
TRBJ2-3,TRBV6-2/TRBV6-3,CATRTSGSDTQYF
TRBJ2-2,TRBV15,CATLSGGGANTGELFF
TRBJ1-1,TRBV12-3/TRBV12-4,CASSSDTPQNTEAFF
TRBJ1-5,TRBV18,CASSPSIGAVQHF
TRBJ1-2,TRBV7-2,CASSLEVLFRAGTKLNNYGYTF
TRBJ2-5,TRBV10-3,CAIGGGPAQETQYF
TRBJ2-3,TRBV29-1,CSVEKYDTQYF
TRBJ2-7,TRBV19,CASATGTSASYEQYF